This T cell receptor (beta chain) was retrieved from a study of control samples from healthy donors and cancer patients. As for this clone: The junction differs from germline at one of its ends, possibly a read error.

The method was immunoSEQ multiplex PCR; TCRdb's version includes in-frame clones alone and lacks a portion of them. The sample lists about 60,000 clones, roughly 95% occurring once. Germline assignment: CDR1 MGHRA and CDR2 YSYEKL. The CDR3 totals 18 residues. This TCR derives from a young woman in good health. The sequenced material came from blood. V usage is TRBV4-1 and J usage is TRBJ2-2, with D unresolved. CDR3 residues: CASSQDPQRPANTGELFF. CDR3 coding DNA: TGCGCCAGCAGCCAAGATCCCCAGCGCCCCGCGAATACCGGGGAGCTGTTTTTT.